The rows below give T cell receptor beta chains drawn from one sample of a study. TCRdb fed the 5' RACE reads into MiXCR, producing one record per CDR3 protein. The table includes a few thousand distinct CDR3 sequences, under 85% detected once. Sequences were obtained from Tregs sorted from blood. The receptors shown here come from a female donor with breast cancer. The CDR3 runs from the conserved cysteine through the conserved F or W. A D gene is named only where the DNA matches it firmly.

>TRBV10-3|TRBD1
CAISGGTVYEQYF
>TRBV4-2|TRBD2
CASSQAASGKPSYEQYF
>TRBV7-8|.
CASSLSRGTGTQETQYF
>TRBV20-1|.
CSASPTERGPGDTQYF
>TRBV7-6|TRBD2
CASSLELAGDYEQYF
>TRBV9|.
CASSPPSSNYGYTF
>TRBV20-1|TRBD1
CSARTPLQGAYGYTF
>TRBV29-1|.
CSVVFQEGNQPQHF
>TRBV7-6|TRBD1
CASSEDRGPYEQYF
>TRBV4-1|TRBD1
CASSARQGTNTEAFF
>TRBV4-1|TRBD2
CASSQEGTSGGNEQFF
>TRBV20-1|TRBD1
CSARAFGGTGPENEQFF
>TRBV7-2|.
CASSFGDPRYNEQFF
>TRBV7-2|TRBD1
CASSPASGGLFF
>TRBV28|TRBD1
CASSPGGDLHEQYF